The rows below give T cell receptor beta chains drawn from one sample of a study of CD8 T cells in ankylosing spondylitis. TCRdb reprocessed the 5' RACE reads with MiXCR, giving one entry per CDR3 protein. The sample lists 220,000 or so distinct CDR3 sequences, over 9.5% occurring once. The specimen sequenced was blood, either unsorted or a sorted T cell fraction (not recorded which). The receptors were sampled from a male donor with ankylosing spondylitis or in good health (not recorded which). Each CDR3 is given with its conserved first and last residue. D genes are given only for firm matches. Clone size is shown for a subset of rows, as once, few, many or a class of expanded clone.

cdr3_nt cdr3_aa d_call j_call v_call clone_size
TGTGCCAGCGGAACCGGGACAGGGGGTTATGGCTACACCTTC CASGTGTGGYGYTF TRBD1 TRBJ1-2 TRBV12-3/TRBV12-4 many
TGCAGTGTCGGCAGCCCTTATAGCAATCAGCCCCAGCATTTT CSVGSPYSNQPQHF . TRBJ1-5 TRBV20-1 .
TGTGCTAGCAGCTTAGGAGGCGCGGGGGAGCAGTTCTTC CASSLGGAGEQFF . TRBJ2-1 TRBV7-7 many
TGTGCCAGCAGCTTAGTTCCCAGCACAGATACGCAGTATTTT CASSLVPSTDTQYF . TRBJ2-3 TRBV7-6 many
TGTGCCAGCAGCCAAGCAGACAGGTTTGAGACCCAGTACTTC CASSQADRFETQYF . TRBJ2-5 TRBV3-1 many
TGTGCCAGCAGCCCCAGGAAGAGCGGGGGTCCATACAATGAGCAGTTCTTC CASSPRKSGGPYNEQFF TRBD2 TRBJ2-1 TRBV14 few
TGTGCCAGCAGCTTGGAGAGCGGACTCAATCAGCCCCAGCATTTT CASSLESGLNQPQHF . TRBJ1-5 TRBV7-2 many
TGTGCCAGCAGCTTGGCGCAGGGTCTTCAAGAGACCCAGTACTTC CASSLAQGLQETQYF . TRBJ2-5 TRBV5-6 many
TGTGCCAGCAGAGAGCTAGCGGGGGGTTACACAGATACGCAGTATTTT CASRELAGGYTDTQYF TRBD2 TRBJ2-3 TRBV27 few
TGTGCCAGCAGCTGGTTGGGGGAGACCCAGTACTTC CASSWLGETQYF . TRBJ2-5 TRBV11-1 few
TGTGCCAGCAGCAATTTCGAGCCCTACGAGCAGTACTTC CASSNFEPYEQYF . TRBJ2-7 TRBV11-1 many
TGTGCCAGCAGCACCCGGACAGGGGCGGAGACCCAGTACTTC CASSTRTGAETQYF TRBD1 TRBJ2-5 TRBV9 few
TGTGCCAGCAGCTTCAGGGAGGGAGAGACCCAGTACTTC CASSFREGETQYF TRBD2 TRBJ2-5 TRBV7-2 many
TGTGCCAGCAGCTTAGGTCCTAGCGGGGAAGAGACCCAGTACTTC CASSLGPSGEETQYF TRBD2 TRBJ2-5 TRBV7-2 many
TGTGCCAGCGGGGAGACAGGCGCACCCTATGGCTACACCTTC CASGETGAPYGYTF . TRBJ1-2 TRBV12-3/TRBV12-4 many
TGTGCCAGCAGCCACCCTTACGTCGGGAGACAGGGGCCCAACTATGGCTACACCTTC CASSHPYVGRQGPNYGYTF TRBD1 TRBJ1-2 TRBV3-1 .